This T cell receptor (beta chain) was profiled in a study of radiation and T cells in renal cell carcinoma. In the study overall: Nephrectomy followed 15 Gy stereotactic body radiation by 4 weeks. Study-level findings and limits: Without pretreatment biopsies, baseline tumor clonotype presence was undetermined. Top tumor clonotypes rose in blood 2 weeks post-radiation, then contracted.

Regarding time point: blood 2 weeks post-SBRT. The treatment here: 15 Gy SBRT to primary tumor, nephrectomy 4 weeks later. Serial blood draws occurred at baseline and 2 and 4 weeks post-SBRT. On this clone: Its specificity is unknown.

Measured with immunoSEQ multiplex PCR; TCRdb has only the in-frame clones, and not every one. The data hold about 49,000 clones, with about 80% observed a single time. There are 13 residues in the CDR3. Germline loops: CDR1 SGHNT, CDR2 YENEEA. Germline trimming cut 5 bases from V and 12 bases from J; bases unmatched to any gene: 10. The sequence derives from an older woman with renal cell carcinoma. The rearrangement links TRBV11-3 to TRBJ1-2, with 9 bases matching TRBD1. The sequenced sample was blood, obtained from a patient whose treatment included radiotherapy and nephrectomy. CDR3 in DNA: TGTGCCAGCAGCCGAAGGACAGGGGCGAGCCACACCTTC. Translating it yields CASSRRTGASHTF.